This passage covers 10 T cell receptor beta chains from one sample sequenced in a study of T cell responses to AZD1222 COVID-19 vaccine. Sequencing used immunoSEQ multiplex PCR; TCRdb keeps in-frame clones, though not all of them. The table lists about 120,000 clones, about nine tenths of them singletons. The source was peripheral blood, collected on day 0 of AZD1222 vaccination. The receptor source for this set is an adult in good health.

The chain links TRBV24-1 to TRBJ1-3, with D unclear. CDR1 KGHDR and CDR2 SFDVKD come from the germline V gene. There are 12 residues in the CDR3. The germline V and J ends were trimmed by 10 bases and 0 bases, with 6 bases remaining between them. CDR3 residues: CATADSGNTIYF. The CDR3 nucleotides read TGTGCCACTGCGGACTCTGGAAACACCATATATTTT.

This clone was seen just once. The V gene is TRBV29-1, the J gene TRBJ1-1, with D perhaps TRBD1 (5 bases). Between the trimmed V and J ends, which lost 5 bases and 5 bases, there was a span of 15 bases. This CDR3 has 13 amino acids. CDR1 SQVTM and CDR2 ANQGSEA come from the germline V gene. CDR3 protein: CSVSGGDGTEAFF. CDR3 DNA: TGCAGCGTTTCTGGGGGGGATGGAACTGAAGCTTTCTTT.

This chain links TRBV29-1 with TRBJ1-2, with 9 positions matching TRBD1. This CDR3 spans 15 amino acids. The V and J ends lost 6 bases and 2 bases, in that order; junction bases with no gene match: 10. Germline assignment: CDR1 SQVTM and CDR2 ANQGSEA. CDR3 sequence (DNA): TGCAGCGTCAGAGACAGGGGGTCGGGCAACTATGGCTACACCTTC. Its protein product is CSVRDRGSGNYGYTF.

The chain carries TRBV7-8 and TRBJ2-3, with unresolved D. V was cut by 1 base and J by 8 bases, with 10 bases left in between. In germline, CDR1 is SGHVS, CDR2 FQNEAQ. CDR3 size: 13 residues. The CDR3 protein is CASSLGAERTQYF. In nucleotides, the CDR3 is TGTGCCAGCAGCTTAGGGGCGGAACGTACGCAGTATTTT.

This clone was detected once. The V and J genes are TRBV20-1 and TRBJ2-5, with TRBD1 as a possible D gene (5 bases). The germline CDR1 and CDR2 sequences are DFQATT and SNEGSKA (reference sequence). This CDR3 has 11 residues. CDR3 DNA sequence: TGCGGGGCTGTCAAGAAAGAGACCCAGTACTTC. This codes for CGAVKKETQYF.

This clone appeared a single time. The genes are TRBV2 and TRBJ1-5; D gene ambiguous. The V end lost 5 bases, the J end lost 0 bases, and 14 bases lay between the germline ends. Germline assignment: CDR1 SNHLY and CDR2 FYNNEI. The CDR3 consists of 16 residues. CDR3 loop: CASSLGRRYSNQPQHF. The CDR3 DNA reads as TGTGCCAGCAGTCTAGGGAGGCGGTATAGCAATCAGCCCCAGCATTTT.

J is TRBJ2-3 and V is TRBV7-2, with 10 nucleotides matching TRBD1. CDR1 SGHTA and CDR2 FQGNSA come from the germline V gene. Trimming took 4 bases from V and 6 from J; bases not matched to a gene: 4. There are 14 residues in the CDR3. CDR3 residues: CASSSQGQGDTQYF. In DNA, the CDR3 is TGTGCCAGCAGCTCACAGGGACAGGGGGATACGCAGTATTTT.

J is TRBJ1-1 and V is TRBV5-6; 7 bases are a match to TRBD1. V lost 1 base, J lost 5 bases, and 11 bases stayed unmatched. Germline CDR1 is SGHDT and CDR2 is YYEEEE. The CDR3 totals 16 residues. The CDR3 DNA sequence: TGTGCCAGCAGCTTGTATGGTGAGGGGGCTTTTACTGAAGCTTTCTTT. It codes for CASSLYGEGAFTEAFF.

This chain connects TRBV2 to TRBJ1-5; D uncertain. Germline V gene data show CDR1 as SNHLY and CDR2 as FYNNEI. The ends were cut back, 8 bases at V and 0 bases at J, with 11 bases in the middle. The CDR3 runs to 14 residues. CDR3 DNA: TGTGCCAGCTGTCGAGATCTTAGCAATCAGCCCCAGCATTTT. It codes for CASCRDLSNQPQHF.

J is TRBJ1-6 and V is TRBV12-3 or TRBV12-4; D is unclear. This CDR3 is 12 amino acids long. V was shortened by 1 base and J by 12 bases, with 7 bases between the two germline ends. The CDR3 here is CASSLGVEPLHF. The DNA for the CDR3 is TGTGCCAGCAGTTTAGGGGTCGAACCCCTCCACTTT.